Listed below are T cell receptor beta chains from one sample, sequenced in a study of blood T cell repertoires in COVID-19. The repertoire was sequenced with immunoSEQ multiplex PCR; TCRdb's copy has only in-frame clones and lacks some. In the table there are approximately 200,000 clones, over 80% of which are singletons. The specimen was peripheral blood. The source of these receptors is a man aged 30 to 39 with COVID-19, enrolled during active disease. Both conserved end residues are part of each CDR3. Each record gives: D gene, clone size, V gene, J gene, CDR3 protein, CDR3 DNA. D genes are given only for firm matches. The size entry is marked missing in some rows and otherwise reads once, few, many or a size class.

TRBD1	NA	TRBV28	TRBJ2-1	CASKAGTGGGKSYNEQFF	TGTGCCAGCAAAGCCGGGACAGGGGGCGGTAAGTCCTACAATGAGCAGTTCTTC
TRBD1	NA	TRBV5-1	TRBJ1-1	CASYERDSKAFF	TGCGCCAGCTATGAAAGGGACAGCAAAGCTTTCTTT
TRBD1	NA	TRBV2	TRBJ1-2	CASSGTGMGGTF	TGTGCCAGCAGTGGGACAGGGATGGGGGGCACCTTC
NA	NA	TRBV21-1	TRBJ2-2	CASSGEQGATGELFF	TGTGCCAGCAGCGGAGAACAGGGGGCCACCGGGGAGCTGTTTTTT
NA	NA	TRBV5-5	TRBJ2-7	CASSFGWGSLYEQYF	TGTGCCAGCAGCTTTGGTTGGGGCAGCCTCTACGAGCAGTACTTC
NA	NA	TRBV20-1	TRBJ1-6	CSARNLSPLHF	TGCAGTGCTAGAAATTTATCACCCCTCCACTTT
TRBD2	NA	TRBV6-5	TRBJ2-7	CASSYASGRYEQYF	TGTGCCAGCAGTTACGCTAGCGGGAGGTACGAGCAGTACTTC
TRBD2	NA	TRBV5-1	TRBJ2-1	CASIQVAGPYNEQFF	TGCGCCAGCATCCAAGTAGCGGGCCCCTACAATGAGCAGTTCTTC
NA	NA	TRBV29-1	TRBJ2-1	CSVVRSSYNEQFF	TGCAGCGTTGTACGGAGCTCCTACAATGAGCAGTTCTTC
NA	NA	TRBV30	TRBJ2-1	CAWRNLGQRSYNEQFF	TGTGCCTGGAGAAACCTCGGACAGAGGTCCTACAATGAGCAGTTCTTC
TRBD2	NA	TRBV19	TRBJ2-7	CASSIDRLAAGEQYF	TGTGCCAGTAGTATAGATCGACTAGCGGCGGGGGAGCAGTACTTC
TRBD1	NA	TRBV29-1	TRBJ2-2	CSRQGSSGELFF	TGCAGCCGACAGGGCTCTTCCGGGGAGCTGTTTTTT
TRBD1	NA	TRBV7-8	TRBJ1-1	CASSGGQAMNTEAFF	TGTGCCAGCAGCGGAGGACAGGCCATGAACACTGAAGCTTTCTTT
NA	NA	TRBV4-3	TRBJ1-4	CASSQDFYTTNEKLFF	TGCGCCAGCAGCCAAGATTTTTACACAACTAATGAAAAACTGTTTTTT
NA	NA	TRBV5-4	TRBJ2-5	CASSLDKFQETQYF	TGTGCCAGCAGCTTGGACAAATTCCAAGAGACCCAGTACTTC
NA	NA	TRBV20-1	TRBJ2-2	CSASRGGAGTGELFF	TGCAGTGCTAGTCGAGGGGGGGCCGGCACCGGGGAGCTGTTTTTT
TRBD1	NA	TRBV28	TRBJ1-4	CASINWGQPNEKLFF	TGTGCCAGCATCAACTGGGGACAGCCTAATGAAAAACTGTTTTTT
NA	NA	TRBV6-5	TRBJ2-2	CASTDSLNTGELFF	TGTGCCAGCACGGACAGTCTGAACACCGGGGAGCTGTTTTTT
TRBD2	NA	TRBV7-8	TRBJ2-2	CASSPRLAGGTLAGTGELFF	TGTGCCAGCAGCCCCCGACTAGCGGGGGGAACCTTGGCTGGCACCGGGGAGCTGTTTTTT
NA	NA	TRBV7-8	TRBJ1-1	CASSLGAIGEAFF	TGTGCCAGCAGTCTGGGGGCCATCGGTGAAGCTTTCTTT
NA	once	TRBV7-3	TRBJ1-1	CASSFGTSLGTYEAFF	TGTGCCAGCAGCTTCGGGACAAGTTTGGGGACCTATGAAGCTTTCTTT
TRBD1	NA	TRBV18	TRBJ1-6	CASSNGWDSYSPLHF	TGTGCCAGCTCAAACGGCTGGGACAGCTATTCACCCCTCCACTTT
TRBD1	once	TRBV5-1	TRBJ2-1	CASALGTGSNNEQFF	TGCGCCAGCGCGCTAGGGACAGGAAGCAACAATGAGCAGTTCTTC
NA	NA	TRBV28	TRBJ1-5	CASSLNAGASNQPQHF	TGTGCCAGCAGTTTAAACGCAGGGGCAAGCAATCAGCCCCAGCATTTT
TRBD1	few	TRBV6-4	TRBJ2-3	CASSEGTGEADTQYF	TGTGCCAGCAGTGAAGGGACAGGGGAGGCAGATACGCAGTATTTT
TRBD1	NA	TRBV7-8	TRBJ1-5	CASSQRESGGLPTNQPQHF	TGTGCCAGCAGCCAGAGGGAGTCAGGGGGTCTTCCTACCAATCAGCCCCAGCATTTT
NA	NA	TRBV9	TRBJ2-2	CASSSGLDTGELFF	TGTGCCAGCAGCTCCGGACTGGACACCGGGGAGCTGTTTTTT
TRBD2	NA	TRBV5-1	TRBJ2-1	CASSLGGSFSYNEQFF	TGCGCCAGCAGCTTGGGCGGGAGCTTCTCCTACAATGAGCAGTTCTTC
NA	NA	TRBV5-1	TRBJ1-1	CASSLGGGQLNTEAFF	TGCGCCAGCAGCTTGGGGGGAGGGCAGTTGAACACTGAAGCTTTCTTT
TRBD1	NA	TRBV30	TRBJ1-6	CAWSETGPGQGIHSPLHF	TGTGCCTGGAGTGAAACCGGTCCTGGACAGGGGATACATTCACCCCTCCACTTT
NA	NA	TRBV4-1	TRBJ2-7	CASSQDLGRPYEQYF	TGCGCCAGCAGCCAAGATTTGGGCAGACCCTACGAGCAGTACTTC
NA	NA	TRBV19	TRBJ2-2	CASSSVLTGTGELFF	TGTGCCAGTAGTTCCGTACTGACTGGCACCGGGGAGCTGTTTTTT
TRBD2	NA	TRBV28	TRBJ2-7	CASRVAGGRYEQYF	TGTGCCAGCAGAGTAGCGGGAGGGAGGTACGAGCAGTACTTC